This T cell receptor beta chain was recorded in a study of blood T cell repertoires in COVID-19. Original processing methods: The authors estimated nucleated cell counts from reference gene primer amplification. This table comes from immunoSEQ multiplex PCR, and its TCRdb copy is limited to in-frame clones, with some not included. That table supplies the V and J calls and clone size; D and trimming were determined from the DNA. The sample has a few hundred thousand clones, 70% to 90% seen once. Participant-reported clinical history was the basis for cohort assignment. CDR1 and CDR2 from the germline V gene are WSHSY and SAAADI. The CDR3 is made up of 13 amino acids. The V gene end was trimmed by 8 bases and the J gene end by 6 bases; junction bases not matched to a gene: 8.

This TCR was sampled from a woman in her forties or fifties who had recovered from COVID-19. The chain combines TRBV10-2 with TRBJ2-7; 9 bases line up with TRBD1. Material: PBMCs or T cells enriched from blood (not recorded which). The CDR3 loop reads CASLPGQGSEQYF. In nucleotides, the CDR3 is TGCGCCAGCCTTCCGGGACAGGGTAGCGAGCAGTACTTC.